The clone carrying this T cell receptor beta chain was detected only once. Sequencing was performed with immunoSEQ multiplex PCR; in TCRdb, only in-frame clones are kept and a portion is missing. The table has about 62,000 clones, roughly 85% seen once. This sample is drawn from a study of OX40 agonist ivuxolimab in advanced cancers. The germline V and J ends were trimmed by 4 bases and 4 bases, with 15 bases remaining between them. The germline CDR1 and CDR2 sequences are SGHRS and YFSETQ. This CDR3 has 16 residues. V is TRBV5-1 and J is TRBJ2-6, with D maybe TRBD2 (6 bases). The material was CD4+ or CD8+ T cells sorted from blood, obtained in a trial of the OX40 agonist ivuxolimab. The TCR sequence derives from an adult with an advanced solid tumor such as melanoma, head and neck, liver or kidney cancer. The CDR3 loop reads CASSRTMGPGANVLTF. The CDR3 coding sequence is TGCGCCAGCAGCCGGACTATGGGCCCCGGGGCCAACGTCCTGACTTTC.